This TCR beta chain came from a study of cytotoxic CD8 clonotypes in ibrutinib-treated CLL. Study outcomes and limitations: Before falling back toward baseline at progression, clonality had risen at the time of ibrutinib response.

This clone was seen more than once but under ten times. Its antigen is currently unknown. A 1 in 200,000 to 1 in 1 million T cell depth was the sequencing target. Repertoires were generated with immunoSEQ multiplex PCR, while TCRdb's copy carries only in-frame clones and drops some. This sample has approximately 120,000 clones, with 84% found just once. Germline CDR1 reads MNHEY; CDR2 reads SVGAGI. The CDR3 is made up of 11 amino acids. V lost 6 bases, J lost 7 bases, and 7 bases lay in between. The sample consisted of PBMCs, taken after 24 months of ibrutinib treatment. The receptor was isolated from a human donor with chronic lymphocytic leukemia. V usage is TRBV6-5 and J usage is TRBJ2-1; D possibly corresponds to TRBD2 (6 bases). The CDR3 coding sequence is TGTGCCAGCAGGGGAGGTAATGAGCAGTTCTTC. It is translated as CASRGGNEQFF.